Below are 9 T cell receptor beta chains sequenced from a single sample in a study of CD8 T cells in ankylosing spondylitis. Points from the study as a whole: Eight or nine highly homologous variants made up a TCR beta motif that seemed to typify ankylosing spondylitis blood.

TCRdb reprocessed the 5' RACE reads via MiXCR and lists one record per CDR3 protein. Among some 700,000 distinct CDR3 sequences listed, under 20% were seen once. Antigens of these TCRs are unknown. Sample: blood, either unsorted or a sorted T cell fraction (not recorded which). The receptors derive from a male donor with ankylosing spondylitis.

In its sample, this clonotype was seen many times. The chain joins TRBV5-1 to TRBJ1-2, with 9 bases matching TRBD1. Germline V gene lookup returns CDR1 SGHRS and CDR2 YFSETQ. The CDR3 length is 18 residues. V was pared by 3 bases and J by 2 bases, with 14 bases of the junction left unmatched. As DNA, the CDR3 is TGCGCCAGCAGCTGGAGCCCGGGACAGGGAGTTCAAAACTATGGCTACACCTTC. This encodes CASSWSPGQGVQNYGYTF.

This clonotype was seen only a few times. In nucleotides, the CDR3 is TGCGCCAGCAGCCAAACGACTAACAGCTATGGCTACACCTTC. It yields the protein CASSQTTNSYGYTF. The V gene is TRBV4-3, the J gene TRBJ1-2; D remains unclear. V lost 2 bases to trimming and J lost 4 bases, with 11 bases between them. The CDR3 runs 14 residues. Germline CDR1 LGHNA, CDR2 YSLEER.

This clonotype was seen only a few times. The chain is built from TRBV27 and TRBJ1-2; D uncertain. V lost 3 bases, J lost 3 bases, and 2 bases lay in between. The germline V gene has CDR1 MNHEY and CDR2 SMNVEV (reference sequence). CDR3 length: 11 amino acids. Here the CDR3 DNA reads TGTGCCAGCAGTTTCTACTATGGCTACACCTTC. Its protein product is CASSFYYGYTF.

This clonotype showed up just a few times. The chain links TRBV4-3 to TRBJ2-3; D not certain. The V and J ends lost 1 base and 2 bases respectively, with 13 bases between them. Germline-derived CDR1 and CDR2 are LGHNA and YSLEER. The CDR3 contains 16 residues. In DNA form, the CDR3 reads TGCGCCAGCAGCCAAGGTGCTTACAGCTACACAGATACGCAGTATTTT. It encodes CASSQGAYSYTDTQYF.

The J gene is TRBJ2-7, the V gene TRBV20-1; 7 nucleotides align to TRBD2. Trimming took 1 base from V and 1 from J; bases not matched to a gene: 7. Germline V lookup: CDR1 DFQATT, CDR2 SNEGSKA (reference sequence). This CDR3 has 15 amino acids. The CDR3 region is CSARVVAGPSYEQYF. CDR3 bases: TGCAGTGCTAGAGTCGTAGCGGGCCCATCCTACGAGCAGTACTTC.

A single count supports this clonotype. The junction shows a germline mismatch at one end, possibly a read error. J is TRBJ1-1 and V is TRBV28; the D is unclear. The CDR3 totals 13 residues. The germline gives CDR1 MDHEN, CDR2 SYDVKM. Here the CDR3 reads CASSPQTRAPRPF. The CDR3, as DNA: TGTGCCAGCAGTCCTCAGACCCGGGCTCCCAGGCCCTTT.

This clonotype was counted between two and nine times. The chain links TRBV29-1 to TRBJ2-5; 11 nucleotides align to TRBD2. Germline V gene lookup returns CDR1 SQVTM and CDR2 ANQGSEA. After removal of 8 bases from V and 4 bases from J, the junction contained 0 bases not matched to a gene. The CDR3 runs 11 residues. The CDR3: CSTSGRETQYF. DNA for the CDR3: TGCAGCACTAGCGGGAGAGAGACCCAGTACTTC.

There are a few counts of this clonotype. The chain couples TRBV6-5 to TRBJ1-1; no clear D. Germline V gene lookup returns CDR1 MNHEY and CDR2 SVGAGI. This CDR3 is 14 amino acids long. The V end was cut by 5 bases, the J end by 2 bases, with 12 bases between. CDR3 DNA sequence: TGTGCCAGCAGTCTACATAGGGTCAACACTGAAGCTTTCTTT. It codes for CASSLHRVNTEAFF.

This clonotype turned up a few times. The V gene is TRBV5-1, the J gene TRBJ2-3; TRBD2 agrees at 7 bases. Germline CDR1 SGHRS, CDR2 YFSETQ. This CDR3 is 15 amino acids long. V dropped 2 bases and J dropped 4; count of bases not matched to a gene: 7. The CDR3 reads CASSFSSGASDTQYF. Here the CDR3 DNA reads TGCGCCAGCAGCTTTTCTAGCGGAGCGTCAGATACGCAGTATTTT.